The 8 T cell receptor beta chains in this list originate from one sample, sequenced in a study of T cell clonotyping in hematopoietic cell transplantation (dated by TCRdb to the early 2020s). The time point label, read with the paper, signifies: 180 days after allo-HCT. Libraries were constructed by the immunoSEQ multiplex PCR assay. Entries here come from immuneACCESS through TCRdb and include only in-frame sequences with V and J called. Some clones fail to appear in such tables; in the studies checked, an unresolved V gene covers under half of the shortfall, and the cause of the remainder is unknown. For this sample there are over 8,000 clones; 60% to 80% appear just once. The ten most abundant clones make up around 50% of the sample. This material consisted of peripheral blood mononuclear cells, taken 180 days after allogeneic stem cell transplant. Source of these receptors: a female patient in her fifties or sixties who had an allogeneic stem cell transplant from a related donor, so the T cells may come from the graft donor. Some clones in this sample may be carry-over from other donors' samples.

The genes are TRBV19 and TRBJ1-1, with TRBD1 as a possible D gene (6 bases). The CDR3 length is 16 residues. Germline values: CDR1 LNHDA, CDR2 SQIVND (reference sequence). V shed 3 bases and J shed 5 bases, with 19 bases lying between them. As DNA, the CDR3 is TGTGCCAGTAGTATTGGTGTCAGGGGAAGGGGAACTGAAGCTTTCTTT. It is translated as CASSIGVRGRGTEAFF.

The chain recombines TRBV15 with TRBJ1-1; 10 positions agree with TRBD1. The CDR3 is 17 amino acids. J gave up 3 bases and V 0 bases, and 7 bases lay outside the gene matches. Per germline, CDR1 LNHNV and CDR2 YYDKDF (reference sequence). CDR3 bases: TGTGCCACCAGCAGAGATGACAGGGGGCGTGGGGACACTGAAGCTTTCTTT. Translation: CATSRDDRGRGDTEAFF.

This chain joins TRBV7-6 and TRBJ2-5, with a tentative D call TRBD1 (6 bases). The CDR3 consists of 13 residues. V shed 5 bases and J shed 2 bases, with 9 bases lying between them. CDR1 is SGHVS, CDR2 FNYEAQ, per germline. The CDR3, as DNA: TGTGCCAGCAGCCAGGGGCGTCAAGAGACCCAGTACTTC. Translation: CASSQGRQETQYF. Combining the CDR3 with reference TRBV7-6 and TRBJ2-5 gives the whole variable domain GAGVSQSPRYKVTKRGQDVALRCDPISGHVSLYWYRQALGQGPEFLTYFNYEAQQDKSGLPNDRFSAERPEGSISTLTIQRTEQRDSAMYRCASSQGRQETQYFGPGTRLLVL.

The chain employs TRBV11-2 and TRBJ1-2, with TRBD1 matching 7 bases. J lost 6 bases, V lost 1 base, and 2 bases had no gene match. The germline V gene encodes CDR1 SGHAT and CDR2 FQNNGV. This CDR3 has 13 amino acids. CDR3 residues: CASSLGQGDGYTF. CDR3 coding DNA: TGTGCCAGCAGCTTAGGACAGGGTGATGGCTACACCTTC. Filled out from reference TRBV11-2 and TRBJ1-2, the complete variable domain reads EAGVAQSPRYKIIEKRQSVAFWCNPISGHATLYWYQQILGQGPKLLIQFQNNGVVDDSQLPKDRFSAERLKGVDSTLKIQPAKLEDSAVYLCASSLGQGDGYTFGSGTRLTVV.

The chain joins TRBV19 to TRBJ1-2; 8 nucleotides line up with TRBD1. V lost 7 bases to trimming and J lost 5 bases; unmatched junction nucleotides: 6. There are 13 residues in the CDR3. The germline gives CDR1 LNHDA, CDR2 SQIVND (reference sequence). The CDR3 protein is CASMWTGRYGYTF. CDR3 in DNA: TGTGCCAGTATGTGGACAGGGAGGTATGGCTACACCTTC.

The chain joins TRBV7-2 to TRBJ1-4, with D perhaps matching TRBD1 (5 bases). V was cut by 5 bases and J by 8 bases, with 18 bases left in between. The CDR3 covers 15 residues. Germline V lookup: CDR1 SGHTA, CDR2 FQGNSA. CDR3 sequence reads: CASSPWTLRGEKLFF. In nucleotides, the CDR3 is TGTGCCAGCAGCCCTTGGACCCTCCGGGGGGAAAAACTGTTTTTT.

The CDR3 spells CASSFGGTNEKLFF. CDR3 nucleotide sequence: TGTGCCAGCAGTTTCGGGGGAACTAATGAAAAACTGTTTTTT. V usage is TRBV7-2 and J usage is TRBJ1-4; weak D call: TRBD1 (5 bases). V lost 6 bases to trimming and J lost 1 base, with 9 bases between them. CDR3 length: 14 amino acids. Germline-derived CDR1 and CDR2 are SGHTA and FQGNSA.

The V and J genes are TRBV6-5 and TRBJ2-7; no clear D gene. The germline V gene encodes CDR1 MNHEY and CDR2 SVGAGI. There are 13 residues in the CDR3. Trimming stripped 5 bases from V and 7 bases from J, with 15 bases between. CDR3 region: CASSTRAGIEQYF. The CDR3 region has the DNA TGTGCCAGCAGTACCCGGGCCGGAATAGAGCAGTACTTC.